This T cell receptor (beta chain) came from a study of patients and donors after allogeneic stem cell transplantation. Germline V lookup: CDR1 SNHLY, CDR2 FYNNEI. The CDR3 covers 15 residues. V gave up 6 bases and J gave up 4 bases; unmatched junction bases: 9. TCRdb reanalysed the RT-PCR reads using MiXCR and keeps one entry per CDR3 protein. In the table there are about 230,000 distinct CDR3 sequences, roughly 15% of which are singletons. Sequencing used blood, either unsorted or a sorted T cell fraction (not recorded which). V is TRBV2 and J is TRBJ2-3, with 8 bases matching TRBD1. This receptor was taken from a human donor who was either an allogeneic HSCT recipient or a stem cell or donor lymphocyte infusion donor (not recorded which). It is not recorded whose cells these are; they may come from a transplant donor. CDR3 in DNA: TGTGCCAGCAGATCACAGGGGGAGTACGCAGATACGCAGTATTTT. It specifies CASRSQGEYADTQYF.